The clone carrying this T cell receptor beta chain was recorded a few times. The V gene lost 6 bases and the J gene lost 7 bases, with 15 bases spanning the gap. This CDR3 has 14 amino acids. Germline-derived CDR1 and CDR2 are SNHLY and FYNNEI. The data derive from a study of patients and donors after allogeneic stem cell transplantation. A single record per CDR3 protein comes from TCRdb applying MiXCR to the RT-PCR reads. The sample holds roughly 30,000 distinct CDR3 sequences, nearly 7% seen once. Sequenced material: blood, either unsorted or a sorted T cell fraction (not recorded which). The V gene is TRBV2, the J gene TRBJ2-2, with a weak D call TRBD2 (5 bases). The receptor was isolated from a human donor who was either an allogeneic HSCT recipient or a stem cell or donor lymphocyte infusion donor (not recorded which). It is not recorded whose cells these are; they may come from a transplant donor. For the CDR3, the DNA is TGTGCCAGCAGGACTACCCTAACCTACGGGGAGCTGTTTTTT. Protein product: CASRTTLTYGELFF.